Listed below are T cell receptor beta chains from one sample, sequenced in a study of cytomegalovirus exposure and HLA in healthy donors. Some clones are missing from TCRdb's copy, which holds only in-frame ones; the method was immunoSEQ multiplex PCR. The sample records roughly 89,000 clones, approximately 80% being singletons. The sample consisted of PBMCs. The receptors were sampled from a young man in good health and CMV-seronegative. CDR3s include the opening cysteine and the closing phenylalanine or tryptophan. The D gene is left open where the match is weak. Clone size, where shown, is once, few, many, or a class for clones that have expanded.

d_call: TRBD2
v_call: TRBV4-2
j_call: TRBJ2-3
clone_size: once
cdr3_nt: TGTGCCAGCAGCCGGGGGACTAGCGGGGGGGACCAGGTGGGCACAGATACGCAGTATTTT
cdr3_aa: CASSRGTSGGDQVGTDTQYF

d_call: TRBD2
v_call: TRBV6-5
j_call: TRBJ2-7
clone_size: .
cdr3_nt: TGTGCCAGTGGACTAGCGGGGACCTACGAGCAGTACTTC
cdr3_aa: CASGLAGTYEQYF

d_call: .
v_call: TRBV6-5
j_call: TRBJ2-2
clone_size: .
cdr3_nt: TGTGCCAGCAGTTACCCCGGCGGGACCGGGGAGCTGTTTTTT
cdr3_aa: CASSYPGGTGELFF

d_call: TRBD2
v_call: TRBV7-2
j_call: TRBJ2-5
clone_size: .
cdr3_nt: TGTGCCAGCAATGAGCGGGGAGAAGAGACCCAGTACTTC
cdr3_aa: CASNERGEETQYF

d_call: .
v_call: TRBV6-5
j_call: TRBJ2-2
clone_size: .
cdr3_nt: TGTGCCAGCAGTTACTTGTCAGACTACACCGGGGAGCTGTTTTTT
cdr3_aa: CASSYLSDYTGELFF

d_call: TRBD1
v_call: TRBV7-7
j_call: TRBJ2-5
clone_size: .
cdr3_nt: TGTGCTAGCAGCCCAGGGGGTACAGAGACCCAGTACTTC
cdr3_aa: CASSPGGTETQYF

d_call: .
v_call: TRBV27
j_call: TRBJ1-1
clone_size: .
cdr3_nt: TGTGCCAGCAGTCAGGGGAACGCTGAAGCTTTCTTT
cdr3_aa: CASSQGNAEAFF

d_call: .
v_call: TRBV7-2
j_call: TRBJ2-7
clone_size: .
cdr3_nt: TGTGCCAGCAGCTTAGGCCGGGGGTACGAGCAGTACTTC
cdr3_aa: CASSLGRGYEQYF

d_call: .
v_call: TRBV5-1
j_call: TRBJ2-3
clone_size: .
cdr3_nt: TGCGCCAGCAGTCGTGAAGGGGGAGCCTCTCCGCAGTATTTT
cdr3_aa: CASSREGGASPQYF

d_call: TRBD1
v_call: TRBV5-1
j_call: TRBJ1-6
clone_size: few
cdr3_nt: TGCGCCAGCAGCTTGGGGGACAGGGATTCACCCCTCCACTTT
cdr3_aa: CASSLGDRDSPLHF

d_call: .
v_call: TRBV6-6
j_call: TRBJ1-3
clone_size: .
cdr3_nt: TGTGCCAGCAGTTACTCTCGGGACTCCTCTGGAAACACCATATATTTT
cdr3_aa: CASSYSRDSSGNTIYF

d_call: .
v_call: TRBV18
j_call: TRBJ2-7
clone_size: .
cdr3_nt: TGTGCCAGCTCACCTAGTAGCTCCTACGAGCAGTACTTC
cdr3_aa: CASSPSSSYEQYF